The T cell receptor (beta chain) under discussion was sequenced for a study of T cell responses to AZD1222 COVID-19 vaccine. Whole-study findings and limits: Dominant CD4 TCR responses targeted spike regions 160-218 and 743-854.

Germline V CDR1 and CDR2: SGHAT, FQNNGV. With 8 bases clipped from V and 0 bases from J, the junction kept 7 bases outside the gene matches. The CDR3 runs 14 residues. In regard to this clone: Antigen unknown.

Here immunoSEQ multiplex PCR was the method, and the copy in TCRdb shows in-frame clones only, minus some. The top ten clones hold around 1.3% of a sample with 150,000 to 200,000 clones, just over 90% of them seen once. This rearrangement joins TRBV11-2 to TRBJ2-7; 7 nucleotides match TRBD2. Sequences were derived from peripheral blood, sampled 28 days after the second AZD1222 dose. The origin of this receptor is an adult who received the AZD1222 COVID-19 vaccine. CDR3 DNA sequence: TGTGCCAGCTCAGACGGGGGGAACTCCTACGAGCAGTACTTC. Translation: CASSDGGNSYEQYF.